The present T cell receptor beta chain was sequenced within a study of blood T cells in healthy people across ages. V gave up 5 bases and J gave up 10 bases, with 12 bases separating them. The CDR3 loop spans 12 amino acids. Germline V CDR1 and CDR2: GTSNPN, SVGIG (reference sequence). The use of a sample-barcoded 5' primer and a J-beta primer mix characterized a second PCR of 7 to 11 cycles. There were at least 2.5 million CDR3-containing paired-end reads obtained from each sample. TCRdb used MiXCR to reprocess the 5' RACE reads, holding one entry per CDR3 protein. Among roughly 730,000 distinct CDR3 sequences, around three fifths were seen once, and the ten largest hold roughly 24%.

This sequence was found in a man aged 35-49 years in good health. The sequenced material came from blood. The chain links TRBV30 to TRBJ1-6; D is perhaps TRBD1 (5 bases). This CDR3 reads CAWGRVGSPLHF. In DNA, the CDR3 is TGTGCCTGGGGCAGGGTCGGATCACCCCTCCACTTT.